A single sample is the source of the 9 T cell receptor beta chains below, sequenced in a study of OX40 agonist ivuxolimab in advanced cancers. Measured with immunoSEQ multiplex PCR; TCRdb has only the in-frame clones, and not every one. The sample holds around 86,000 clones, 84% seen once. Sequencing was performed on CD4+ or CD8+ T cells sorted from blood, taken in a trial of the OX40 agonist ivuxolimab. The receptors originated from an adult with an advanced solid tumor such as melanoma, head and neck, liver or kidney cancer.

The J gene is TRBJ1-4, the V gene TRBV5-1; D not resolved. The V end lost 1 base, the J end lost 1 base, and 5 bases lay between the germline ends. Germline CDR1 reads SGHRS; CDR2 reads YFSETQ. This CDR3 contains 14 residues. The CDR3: CASSLLGTNEKLFF. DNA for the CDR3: TGCGCCAGCAGCTTGCTGGGAACTAATGAAAAACTGTTTTTT.

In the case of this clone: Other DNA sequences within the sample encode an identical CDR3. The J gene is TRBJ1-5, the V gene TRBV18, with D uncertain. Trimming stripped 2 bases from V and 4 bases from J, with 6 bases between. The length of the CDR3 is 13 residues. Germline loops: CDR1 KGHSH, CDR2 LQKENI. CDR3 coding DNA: TGTGCCAGCTCACCAAGTGAGAATCAGCCCCAGCATTTT. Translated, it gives CASSPSENQPQHF.

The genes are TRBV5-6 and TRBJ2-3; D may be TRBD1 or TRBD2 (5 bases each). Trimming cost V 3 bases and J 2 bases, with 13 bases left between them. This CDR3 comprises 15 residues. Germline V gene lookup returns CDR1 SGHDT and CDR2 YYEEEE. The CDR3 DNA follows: TGTGCCAGCAGCTCCCTCCGGGACCCCACAGATACGCAGTATTTT. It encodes CASSSLRDPTDTQYF.

The CDR3 DNA is TGTGCCAGCAGTTTCCGGGACACCAATGCAAATGAAAAACTGTTTTTT. Its translation is CASSFRDTNANEKLFF. The rearrangement links TRBV28 to TRBJ1-4, with D perhaps matching TRBD1 (6 bases). The V end lost 3 bases, the J end lost 5 bases, and 16 bases lay between the germline ends. The CDR3 consists of 16 residues. Germline lookup yields CDR1 MDHEN and CDR2 SYDVKM.

CDR3 nucleotides: TGTGCCAGCAGCCTGACCGGGACTAGCGGGGGTAATGAGCAGTTCTTC. It is translated as CASSLTGTSGGNEQFF. The gene calls are TRBV7-3 and TRBJ2-1; 14 positions match TRBD2. Germline V CDR1 and CDR2: SGHTA, FQGTGA. Unmatched junction bases numbered 7, after V lost 5 bases and J lost 7 bases. CDR3 size: 16 residues.

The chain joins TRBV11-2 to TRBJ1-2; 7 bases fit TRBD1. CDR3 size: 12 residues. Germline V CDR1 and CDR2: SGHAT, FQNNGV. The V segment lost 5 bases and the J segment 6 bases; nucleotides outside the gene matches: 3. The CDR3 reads CASSNRGDGYTF. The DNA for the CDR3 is TGTGCCAGCAGCAACAGGGGCGATGGCTACACCTTC.

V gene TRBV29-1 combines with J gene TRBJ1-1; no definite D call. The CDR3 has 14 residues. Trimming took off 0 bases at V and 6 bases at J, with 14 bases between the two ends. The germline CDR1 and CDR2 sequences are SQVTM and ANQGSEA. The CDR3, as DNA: TGCAGCGTTGAAGATCCCAGATCTAGAGCTGAAGCTTTCTTT. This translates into CSVEDPRSRAEAFF.

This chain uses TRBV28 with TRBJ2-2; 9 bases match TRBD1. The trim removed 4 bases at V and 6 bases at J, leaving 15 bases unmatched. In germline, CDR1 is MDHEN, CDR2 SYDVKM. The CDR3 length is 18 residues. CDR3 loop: CASSSGTGLRFFSGELFF. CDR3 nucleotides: TGTGCCAGCAGTTCCGGGACAGGGCTCAGGTTCTTTTCCGGGGAGCTGTTTTTT.

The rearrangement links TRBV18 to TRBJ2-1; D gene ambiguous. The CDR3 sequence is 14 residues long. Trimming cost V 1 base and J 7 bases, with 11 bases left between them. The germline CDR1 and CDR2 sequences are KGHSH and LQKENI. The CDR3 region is CASSPRDLENEQFF. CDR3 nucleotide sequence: TGTGCCAGCTCACCACGGGATCTGGAGAATGAGCAGTTCTTC.